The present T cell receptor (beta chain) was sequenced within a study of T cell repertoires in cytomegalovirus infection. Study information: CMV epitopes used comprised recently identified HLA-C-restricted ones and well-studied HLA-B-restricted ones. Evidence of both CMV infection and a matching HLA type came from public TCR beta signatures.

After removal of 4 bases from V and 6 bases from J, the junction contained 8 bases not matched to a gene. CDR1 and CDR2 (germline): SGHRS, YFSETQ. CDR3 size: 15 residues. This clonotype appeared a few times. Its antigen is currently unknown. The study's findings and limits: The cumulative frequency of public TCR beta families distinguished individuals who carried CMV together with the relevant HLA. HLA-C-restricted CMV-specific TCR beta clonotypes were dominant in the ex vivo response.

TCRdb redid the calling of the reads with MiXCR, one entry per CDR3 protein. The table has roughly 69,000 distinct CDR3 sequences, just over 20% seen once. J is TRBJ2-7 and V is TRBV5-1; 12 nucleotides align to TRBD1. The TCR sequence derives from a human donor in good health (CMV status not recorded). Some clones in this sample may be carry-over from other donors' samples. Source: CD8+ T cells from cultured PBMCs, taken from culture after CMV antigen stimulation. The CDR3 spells CASSPTGTGGSEQYF. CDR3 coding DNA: TGCGCCAGCAGCCCCACCGGGACAGGGGGCTCCGAGCAGTACTTC.